One sample yielded the 27 T cell receptor beta chains listed below, sequenced in a study of shared clonotypes between healthy human individuals. TCRdb's table, derived via immunoSEQ multiplex PCR, lists solely in-frame clones and lacks some. Of approximately 2,200,000 clones listed, around 93% are singletons. CD45RO-negative, CCR7-positively selected cells formed the naive CD8 fraction, excluding terminally differentiated effector memory CD45RA+ cells. The sequenced sample consisted of naive CD8+ T cells from PBMCs. The source of these receptors is a man aged 18-30 years in good health. Some clones in this sample may be carry-over from other donors' samples.

A remark on this clone: This specimen includes other DNA sequences encoding the same CDR3. The chain carries TRBV28 and TRBJ1-1; weak D call: TRBD1 (5 bases). The CDR3 is made up of 13 amino acids. Germline loops: CDR1 MDHEN, CDR2 SYDVKM. Trimming took 7 bases from V and 1 from J, leaving 10 bases between them. CDR3 protein: CASTQGSNTEAFF. For the CDR3, the DNA is TGTGCCAGCACCCAGGGCTCGAACACTGAAGCTTTCTTT.

This clone showed up just once. The rearrangement uses TRBV7-2 and TRBJ2-7, with 11 bases fitting TRBD2. J gave up 3 bases and V 1 base, and 11 bases lay outside the gene matches. This CDR3 is built from 18 residues. The germline V gene has CDR1 SGHTA and CDR2 FQGNSA. As DNA, the CDR3 is TGTGCCAGCAGCTTAGGAATACTAGCGGGAGAAAAGAACTACGAGCAGTACTTC. Amino acids: CASSLGILAGEKNYEQYF.

This clone has only one observation. The same CDR3 is also encoded by other DNA sequences in this sample. The V and J genes are TRBV6-6 and TRBJ1-5; the D is unclear. CDR3 length: 15 amino acids. V was trimmed by 0 bases and J by 0 bases, leaving 6 bases between them. Looked up from germline, CDR1 is MNHNY and CDR2 is SVGAGI (reference sequence). CDR3 nucleotides: TGTGCCAGCAGTTACTCAGGGTCTAGCAATCAGCCCCAGCATTTT. Translation: CASSYSGSSNQPQHF.

This rearrangement joins TRBV2 to TRBJ1-4, with D possibly matching TRBD1 (5 bases). With 4 bases removed from V and 3 bases from J, the gap between germline ends came to 12 bases. This CDR3 is built from 15 residues. CDR1 is SNHLY and CDR2 is FYNNEI in the germline V gene. CDR3 in amino acids: CASSGDGHPNEKLFF. The CDR3 bases are TGTGCCAGCAGTGGAGACGGACACCCTAATGAAAAACTGTTTTTT.

The chain couples TRBV9 to TRBJ2-1, with 7 bases identical to TRBD1. The CDR3 runs 15 residues. Germline V lookup: CDR1 SGDLS, CDR2 YYNGEE. Trimming at V came to 0 bases and at J to 7 bases, leaving 7 bases not matched to a gene. CDR3 in amino acids: CASSVGGTVSNEQFF. CDR3 nucleotides: TGTGCCAGCAGCGTAGGAGGGACAGTATCGAATGAGCAGTTCTTC.

CDR3 amino acids: CASSPSSSSYEQYF. DNA of the CDR3: TGTGCCAGCAGCCCCTCCAGTAGTTCCTACGAGCAGTACTTC. This chain joins TRBV9 and TRBJ2-7; D unclear. Germline CDR1 and CDR2: SGDLS and YYNGEE. Trimming left V 4 bases short and J 1 base short, with 12 bases between. This CDR3 contains 14 residues.

This chain links TRBV4-1 with TRBJ2-7; the match to TRBD2 covers 11 bases. The CDR3 has 17 amino acids. CDR1 and CDR2 from the germline V gene are MGHRA and YSYEKL. J gave up 3 bases and V 2 bases, and 9 bases lay outside the gene matches. The CDR3 protein is CASSQKATSGSNYEQYF. The CDR3 nucleotides are TGCGCCAGCAGCCAAAAGGCCACTAGCGGGAGTAACTACGAGCAGTACTTC.

V usage is TRBV28 and J usage is TRBJ1-2; D uncertain. V lost 5 bases to trimming and J lost 4 bases, with 17 bases between them. The CDR3 spans 15 residues. CDR1 is MDHEN and CDR2 is SYDVKM in the germline V gene. The CDR3 spells CASSLTRTEFYGYTF. In DNA, the CDR3 is TGTGCCAGCAGTCTGACAAGAACAGAGTTCTATGGCTACACCTTC.

V usage is TRBV9 and J usage is TRBJ2-7; TRBD2 aligns across 14 bases. With 4 bases clipped from V and 5 bases from J, the junction kept 5 bases outside the gene matches. This CDR3 region has 15 residues. Looked up from germline, CDR1 is SGDLS and CDR2 is YYNGEE. The CDR3 sequence is CASSLGTSGSNEQYF. The CDR3 DNA reads TGTGCCAGCAGCCTTGGGACTAGCGGGAGCAACGAGCAGTACTTC.

The chain links TRBV28 to TRBJ1-1; 7 bases map to TRBD1. Per the germline V gene, CDR1 is MDHEN and CDR2 is SYDVKM. The CDR3 spans 13 residues. V lost 5 bases to trimming and J lost 3 bases; unmatched junction nucleotides: 3. The CDR3 bases are TGTGCCAGCAGTCCCGACAGGGACACTGAAGCTTTCTTT. Translating it yields CASSPDRDTEAFF.

The CDR3 nucleotides read TGTGCCAGCAGCCCCTTACCGACAGGGACCAAAAACATTCAGTACTTC. Amino acids: CASSPLPTGTKNIQYF. The chain employs TRBV5-4 and TRBJ2-4, with 7 bases matching TRBD1. Trimming removed 4 bases from V and 2 bases from J; junction bases left unmatched: 9. Germline-derived CDR1 and CDR2 are SGHNT and YYREEE (reference sequence). The CDR3 is 16 amino acids. Full variable domain (outside the CDR3, taken from reference TRBV5-4 and TRBJ2-4): ETGVTQSPTHLIKTRGQQVTLRCSSQSGHNTVSWYQQALGQGPQFIFQYYREEENGRGNFPPRFSGLQFPNYSSELNVNALELDDSALYLCASSPLPTGTKNIQYFGAGTRLSVL.

The chain is built from TRBV19 and TRBJ1-1; D is possibly TRBD1 (5 bases). With 5 bases removed from V and 5 bases from J, the gap between germline ends came to 12 bases. Germline V gene data show CDR1 as LNHDA and CDR2 as SQIVND (reference sequence). There are 13 residues in the CDR3. CDR3 sequence: CASSGAGKTEAFF. The CDR3 DNA is TGTGCCAGTAGTGGGGCAGGGAAGACTGAAGCTTTCTTT.

J is TRBJ2-3 and V is TRBV11-2, with 12 bases identical to TRBD2. V dropped 4 bases and J dropped 6; count of bases not matched to a gene: 17. The CDR3 length is 19 residues. The V gene's germline CDR1 is SGHAT and CDR2 FQNNGV. CDR3: CASSYRLAGAQMPADTQYF. CDR3 sequence (DNA): TGTGCCAGCAGCTATAGACTAGCGGGGGCACAGATGCCGGCGGATACGCAGTATTTT.

The chain joins TRBV30 to TRBJ2-2; a possible D gene is TRBD2 (6 bases). The CDR3 is 13 residues long. Germline V gives CDR1 GTSNPN, CDR2 SVGIG (reference sequence). Trimming took off 7 bases at V and 6 bases at J, with 15 bases between the two ends. Here the CDR3 reads CASWWGVSGELFF. Written as DNA, the CDR3 is TGTGCCTCCTGGTGGGGGGTTTCCGGGGAGCTGTTTTTT.

This chain uses TRBV29-1 with TRBJ2-2; 8 nucleotides agree with TRBD1. Per the germline V gene, CDR1 is SQVTM and CDR2 is ANQGSEA. The CDR3 consists of 14 residues. Trimming cost V 3 bases and J 5 bases; bases outside gene matches: 5. The CDR3 spells CSVETGAVTGELFF. DNA of the CDR3: TGCAGCGTTGAGACAGGGGCGGTAACCGGGGAGCTGTTTTTT.

The chain couples TRBV11-3 to TRBJ2-1, with D possibly being TRBD2 (6 bases). Germline CDR1 is SGHNT and CDR2 is YENEEA. The CDR3 runs 12 residues. With 2 bases removed from V and 9 bases from J, the gap between germline ends came to 8 bases. The CDR3: CASSLPGVEQFF. For the CDR3, the DNA is TGTGCCAGCAGCTTACCGGGGGTTGAGCAGTTCTTC.

The chain uses TRBV28 and TRBJ2-7; D is possibly TRBD2 (6 bases). The V gene lost 3 bases and the J gene lost 2 bases, with 23 bases spanning the gap. The CDR3 runs 18 residues. In germline, CDR1 is MDHEN, CDR2 SYDVKM. Here the CDR3 reads CASSFPSLGTSTTYEQYF. CDR3 nucleotides: TGTGCCAGCAGTTTCCCATCCCTCGGGACTTCGACCACCTACGAGCAGTACTTC.

The chain couples TRBV15 to TRBJ2-2, with 10 bases identical to TRBD2. Germline V gives CDR1 LNHNV, CDR2 YYDKDF (reference sequence). J lost 5 bases, V lost 0 bases, and 15 bases had no gene match. This CDR3 is built from 20 residues. CDR3 region: CATSRDFMFTSGEGTGELFF. In nucleotides, the CDR3 is TGTGCCACCAGCAGAGATTTTATGTTTACTAGCGGGGAGGGAACCGGGGAGCTGTTTTTT. The full variable domain, its missing parts supplied by reference TRBV15 and TRBJ2-2, is DAMVIQNPRYQVTQFGKPVTLSCSQTLNHNVMYWYQQKSSQAPKLLFHYYDKDFNNEADTPDNFQSRRPNTSFCFLDIRSPGLGDTAMYLCATSRDFMFTSGEGTGELFFGEGSRLTVL.

The chain joins TRBV13 to TRBJ2-6, with D tentatively TRBD2 (5 bases). Germline V gene lookup returns CDR1 PRHDT and CDR2 FYEKMQ (reference sequence). The CDR3 contains 18 residues. V dropped 0 bases and J dropped 0 bases, with 12 bases sitting between them. The CDR3 spells CASSLGLGVTSGANVLTF. The CDR3 DNA reads as TGTGCCAGCAGCTTAGGCCTCGGGGTTACCTCTGGGGCCAACGTCCTGACTTTC.

A note on this clone: This sample also contains other DNA sequences that code for the same CDR3. The V call is TRBV9, the J call TRBJ2-7; D is possibly TRBD1 (5 bases). Germline V gives CDR1 SGDLS, CDR2 YYNGEE. V shed 0 bases and J shed 4 bases, with 11 bases lying between them. The CDR3 totals 14 residues. This chain's CDR3 is CASSVGGTGYEQYF. The CDR3 DNA sequence: TGTGCCAGCAGCGTAGGGGGCACCGGATACGAGCAGTACTTC.

The chain is built from TRBV19 and TRBJ2-7; 10 positions agree with TRBD1. The CDR3 consists of 15 residues. V gave up 6 bases and J gave up 0 bases; unmatched junction bases: 5. CDR1 LNHDA and CDR2 SQIVND come from the germline V gene (reference sequence). In DNA, the CDR3 is TGTGCCAGTAGACCGGGACAGGGGATCTCCTACGAGCAGTACTTC. Amino acid sequence: CASRPGQGISYEQYF.

The chain has TRBV9 and TRBJ2-7; D is possibly TRBD1 or TRBD2 (5 bases each). V was cut by 0 bases and J by 6 bases, with 7 bases left in between. This CDR3 comprises 12 residues. CDR1 is SGDLS and CDR2 is YYNGEE in the germline V gene. CDR3 region: CASSVGDLEQYF. The CDR3 DNA reads as TGTGCCAGCAGCGTAGGGGACCTCGAGCAGTACTTC.

V usage is TRBV20-1 and J usage is TRBJ2-1; D not certain. Trimming pared 5 bases from V and 4 bases from J, leaving 6 bases between. CDR3 length: 11 amino acids. The germline V gene has CDR1 DFQATT and CDR2 SNEGSKA (reference sequence). The CDR3 spells CSALHYNEQFF. The CDR3 region has the DNA TGCAGTGCTTTACATTACAATGAGCAGTTCTTC.

J is TRBJ1-1 and V is TRBV30; no firm D call. The ends were cut back, 4 bases at V and 1 base at J, with 7 bases in the middle. The germline CDR1 and CDR2 sequences are GTSNPN and SVGIG (reference sequence). The CDR3 length is 12 residues. The CDR3 here is CAWTYWNTEAFF. In DNA, the CDR3 is TGTGCCTGGACCTACTGGAACACTGAAGCTTTCTTT.

The chain employs TRBV6-5 and TRBJ1-5, with 11 bases that match TRBD1. CDR1 and CDR2 (germline): MNHEY, SVGAGI. Losses at the gene ends were 2 bases for V and 5 bases for J; bases not matched to a gene: 5. The CDR3 covers 16 residues. The CDR3 spells CASSYHGTGGDQPQHF. The CDR3, as DNA: TGTGCCAGCAGTTACCACGGGACAGGGGGAGATCAGCCCCAGCATTTT.

This chain's CDR3 is CSVEAGYNEQYF. The CDR3 DNA reads as TGCAGCGTTGAAGCAGGCTACAACGAGCAGTACTTC. The chain employs TRBV29-1 and TRBJ2-7; D call uncertain. Trimming took 1 base from V and 5 from J, leaving 9 bases between them. CDR3 length equals 12 residues. Germline V gene sequence: CDR1 SQVTM, CDR2 ANQGSEA.

The rearrangement links TRBV4-3 to TRBJ1-4; no reliable D call. Germline CDR1 and CDR2: LGHNA and YSLEER. The CDR3 runs 16 residues. Deletions cut 0 bases from V and 0 bases from J, with 8 bases between. The CDR3 nucleotides are TGCGCCAGCAGCCAAGATGGGCCAGCAACTAATGAAAAACTGTTTTTT. Translated, it gives CASSQDGPATNEKLFF.